Shown below are 27 T cell receptor beta chains from a single sample sequenced in a study of T cell responses to AZD1222 COVID-19 vaccine. Sequencing was performed with immunoSEQ multiplex PCR; in TCRdb, only in-frame clones are kept and a portion is missing. The sample lists 100,000 or so clones; around 87% were seen once. Here the sequenced sample was peripheral blood, taken on day 0 of AZD1222 vaccination. All receptors come from an adult in good health.

The V gene is TRBV15, the J gene TRBJ2-3; no reliable D call. The CDR3 is made up of 15 amino acids. Trimming pared 0 bases from V and 2 bases from J, leaving 9 bases between. Germline V gives CDR1 LNHNV, CDR2 YYDKDF (reference sequence). CDR3 sequence: CATSRDRRFTDTQYF. DNA of the CDR3: TGTGCCACCAGCAGAGATCGGCGGTTCACAGATACGCAGTATTTT. Supplemented by reference TRBV15 and TRBJ2-3, the full variable domain reads DAMVIQNPRYQVTQFGKPVTLSCSQTLNHNVMYWYQQKSSQAPKLLFHYYDKDFNNEADTPDNFQSRRPNTSFCFLDIRSPGLGDTAMYLCATSRDRRFTDTQYFGPGTRLTVL.

The chain combines TRBV5-1 with TRBJ1-6, with D perhaps TRBD1 (6 bases). Looked up from germline, CDR1 is SGHRS and CDR2 is YFSETQ. V gave up 4 bases and J gave up 10 bases, with 18 bases separating them. The CDR3 length is 15 residues. The CDR3 protein is CASSPKGEGWSPLHF. As DNA, the CDR3 is TGCGCCAGCAGCCCTAAGGGGGAGGGGTGGTCACCCCTCCACTTT.

The V and J genes are TRBV7-4 and TRBJ2-3; D is unresolved. CDR3 size: 17 residues. CDR1 is SGHVT and CDR2 is SQSDAQ in the germline V gene. V lost 6 bases to trimming and J lost 6 bases, with 25 bases between them. The CDR3 nucleotides read TGTGCCAGCAGAAACTCCCACGGACCCACGTTTTTGGATACGCAGTATTTT. Its protein product is CASRNSHGPTFLDTQYF.

This clone has a handful of counts. The chain has TRBV10-3 and TRBJ2-7; either TRBD1 or TRBD2 may fit D (5 bases each). The ends were cut back, 10 bases at V and 6 bases at J, with 16 bases in the middle. This CDR3 spans 12 amino acids. Germline assignment: CDR1 ENHRY and CDR2 SYGVKD. CDR3 amino acids: CATGPEVGEQYF. CDR3 sequence (DNA): TGTGCCACGGGACCCGAGGTGGGCGAGCAGTACTTC.

The V call is TRBV2, the J call TRBJ2-5; D gene unclear. CDR1 and CDR2 from the germline V gene are SNHLY and FYNNEI. CDR3 length equals 11 residues. Trimming shortened V by 6 bases and J by 4 bases, and 6 bases separated the two germline ends. Here the CDR3 DNA reads TGTGCCAGCAGGTATGCAGAGACCCAGTACTTC. Protein sequence: CASRYAETQYF.

V is TRBV30 and J is TRBJ2-3, with 12 bases matching TRBD2. The CDR3 totals 16 residues. Germline CDR1 reads GTSNPN; CDR2 reads SVGIG (reference sequence). With V trimmed by 4 bases and J by 2 bases, 7 bases remained unmatched. The CDR3 DNA reads TGTGCCTGGATCCCTAGCGGGAGGGGGTTCACAGATACGCAGTATTTT. It encodes CAWIPSGRGFTDTQYF.

This chain links TRBV7-2 with TRBJ1-6; TRBD1 is a possible D gene (5 bases). Trimming took 1 base from V and 5 from J, leaving 12 bases between them. Germline values: CDR1 SGHTA, CDR2 FQGNSA. CDR3 length equals 16 residues. The CDR3 sequence: CASSLDGAGNNSPLHF. The CDR3, as DNA: TGTGCCAGCAGCTTAGACGGGGCGGGGAATAATTCACCCCTCCACTTT. The full variable domain, in which reference TRBV7-2 and TRBJ1-6 provide the parts outside the CDR3, is GAGVSQSPSNKVTEKGKDVELRCDPISGHTALYWYRQSLGQGLEFLIYFQGNSAPDKSGLPSDRFSAERTGGSVSTLTIQRTQQEDSAVYLCASSLDGAGNNSPLHFGNGTRLTVT.

The chain is built from TRBV27 and TRBJ1-5, with D unclear. The length of the CDR3 is 13 residues. Germline CDR1 and CDR2: MNHEY and SMNVEV (reference sequence). The ends were cut back, 3 bases at V and 2 bases at J, with 5 bases in the middle. CDR3 coding DNA: TGTGCCAGCAGTTTTAATGGCAATCAGCCCCAGCATTTT. Translated, it gives CASSFNGNQPQHF.

This clone has just a few counts. The V gene is TRBV27, the J gene TRBJ1-5; D gene uncertain. V shed 6 bases and J shed 8 bases, with 14 bases lying between them. Germline CDR1 is MNHEY and CDR2 is SMNVEV (reference sequence). This CDR3 is built from 13 residues. The CDR3, as DNA: TGTGCCAGCAGGAGGTCCTTATGGGAGCCCCAGCATTTT. As protein: CASRRSLWEPQHF.

The J gene is TRBJ1-3, the V gene TRBV5-1; the D is unclear. V dropped 4 bases and J dropped 0 bases, with 11 bases sitting between them. CDR1 is SGHRS, CDR2 YFSETQ, per germline. The CDR3 contains 15 residues. CDR3: CASSRDAVSGNTIYF. In DNA, the CDR3 is TGCGCCAGCAGCCGTGATGCAGTCTCTGGAAACACCATATATTTT.

This clone was seen a single time. This chain uses TRBV6-1 with TRBJ2-1; D may be TRBD1 (5 bases). Germline CDR1 is MNHNS and CDR2 is SASEGT. This CDR3 has 15 residues. V lost 2 bases, J lost 5 bases, and 13 bases lay in between. DNA for the CDR3: TGTGCCAGCAGTGAATTTCGGCAGGGCCACAATGAGCAGTTCTTC. Encoded protein: CASSEFRQGHNEQFF.

The chain is built from TRBV28 and TRBJ2-7, with 7 bases that match TRBD1. This CDR3 has 16 amino acids. The V and J ends lost 2 bases and 4 bases, in that order; junction bases with no gene match: 11. The germline CDR1 and CDR2 sequences are MDHEN and SYDVKM. CDR3 sequence (DNA): TGTGCCAGCAGTTTAACTCGGTCAGGGGGTCGTTACGAGCAGTACTTC. Translating it yields CASSLTRSGGRYEQYF. Drawing the rest from reference TRBV28 and TRBJ2-7, the complete variable domain is DVKVTQSSRYLVKRTGEKVFLECVQDMDHENMFWYRQDPGLGLRLIYFSYDVKMKEKGDIPEGYSVSREKKERFSLILESASTNQTSMYLCASSLTRSGGRYEQYFGPGTRLTVT.

The V gene is TRBV2, the J gene TRBJ2-7; the match to TRBD1 covers 9 bases. Looked up from germline, CDR1 is SNHLY and CDR2 is FYNNEI. This CDR3 comprises 15 residues. V dropped 3 bases and J dropped 5; count of bases not matched to a gene: 8. Here the CDR3 reads CASSDSGTGMDEQYF. For the CDR3, the DNA is TGTGCCAGCAGTGATTCCGGGACAGGGATGGACGAGCAGTACTTC.

The chain links TRBV28 to TRBJ2-7; D ambiguous. V lost 7 bases and J 2 bases, leaving 12 bases between the germline ends. Germline V CDR1 and CDR2: MDHEN, SYDVKM. The CDR3 has 13 residues. DNA of the CDR3: TGTGCCAGCACCAGAGGTTTTGCCTACGAGCAGTACTTC. Translated: CASTRGFAYEQYF.

The chain combines TRBV12-3 or TRBV12-4 with TRBJ1-1, with a weak D call TRBD1 (6 bases). V was shortened by 4 bases and J by 5 bases, with 11 bases between the two germline ends. This CDR3 has 13 residues. CDR3: CASSSGAWTEAFF. For the CDR3, the DNA is TGTGCCAGCAGTTCGGGGGCGTGGACTGAAGCTTTCTTT.

This sequence joins TRBV4-1 and TRBJ1-3; no definite D call. From germline, CDR1 is MGHRA and CDR2 YSYEKL. This CDR3 spans 15 amino acids. V was clipped by 1 base and J by 3 bases, with 10 bases between them. Here the CDR3 reads CASSQGRGDGNTIYF. CDR3 DNA sequence: TGCGCCAGCAGCCAAGGCCGGGGTGATGGAAACACCATATATTTT.

This clone was counted only a few times. V usage is TRBV12-5 and J usage is TRBJ1-2, with D tentatively TRBD1 (5 bases). The ends were cut back, 6 bases at V and 2 bases at J, with 19 bases in the middle. The CDR3 is 16 amino acids. CDR1 and CDR2 from the germline V gene are LGHNT and FRNRAP. Here the CDR3 DNA reads TGTGCTAGTGGCCGCCCCCAGGGAGTTGGCAACTATGGCTACACCTTC. Amino acids: CASGRPQGVGNYGYTF.

This chain connects TRBV3-1 (or the pseudogene TRBV3-2) to TRBJ2-1, with a possible D match to TRBD1 (6 bases). There are 14 residues in the CDR3. Deletions cut 1 base from V and 7 bases from J, with 11 bases between. The germline V gene encodes CDR1 LGHDT and CDR2 YNNKEL (reference sequence). CDR3 sequence reads: CASSQVRGGNEQFF. DNA for the CDR3: TGTGCCAGCAGCCAAGTCAGGGGTGGGAATGAGCAGTTCTTC.

The chain has TRBV7-9 and TRBJ2-5; D not certain. Germline values: CDR1 SEHNR, CDR2 FQNEAQ (reference sequence). This CDR3 comprises 13 residues. Trimming removed 2 bases at V and 3 bases at J, with 7 bases between. CDR3 loop: CASSLSGKETQYF. The CDR3 coding sequence is TGTGCCAGCAGCTTATCGGGCAAAGAGACCCAGTACTTC.

CDR3 loop: CASSQDQSTSTF. The CDR3 DNA reads TGCGCCAGCAGCCAAGATCAGTCAACGTCCACCTTC. The genes are TRBV4-1 and TRBJ1-2; D remains ambiguous. V lost 0 bases to trimming and J lost 13 bases, with 12 bases between them. The CDR3 has 12 amino acids. Germline V gives CDR1 MGHRA, CDR2 YSYEKL.

This clone was detected only once. This chain uses TRBV7-9 with TRBJ1-2, with no clear D. There are 14 residues in the CDR3. V lost 8 bases to trimming and J lost 3 bases, with 16 bases between them. Looked up from germline, CDR1 is SEHNR and CDR2 is FQNEAQ (reference sequence). The CDR3 sequence is CASALTKDYYGYTF. The DNA of the CDR3 is TGTGCCAGCGCGCTGACAAAGGATTACTATGGCTACACCTTC.

The gene calls are TRBV5-4 and TRBJ1-2; TRBD1 matches 8 bases. This CDR3 has 15 amino acids. Germline lookup yields CDR1 SGHNT and CDR2 YYREEE (reference sequence). V lost 0 bases to trimming and J lost 7 bases; unmatched junction nucleotides: 8. The CDR3 loop is CASSLGGQALGGYTF. The CDR3 DNA is TGTGCCAGCAGCTTGGGGGGACAGGCTCTCGGTGGCTACACCTTC.

The rearrangement links TRBV15 to TRBJ1-1, with D unresolved. CDR1 is LNHNV and CDR2 is YYDKDF in the germline V gene (reference sequence). This CDR3 is 15 amino acids long. The V gene lost 0 bases and the J gene lost 5 bases, with 13 bases spanning the gap. The CDR3 is CATSRERLVGTEAFF. The CDR3 DNA sequence: TGTGCCACCAGCAGAGAAAGGCTGGTCGGGACTGAAGCTTTCTTT.

The rearrangement uses TRBV18 and TRBJ1-2; tentative D call: TRBD1 (5 bases). Germline CDR1 and CDR2: KGHSH and LQKENI. Trimming cost V 2 bases and J 7 bases, with 14 bases left between them. This CDR3 has 14 amino acids. Written as DNA, the CDR3 is TGTGCCAGCTCACCAGGGACGGGTGGTTTTGGCTACACCTTC. Translated, it gives CASSPGTGGFGYTF.

The J gene is TRBJ2-7, the V gene TRBV3-1 (or the pseudogene TRBV3-2), with TRBD2 identical over 14 bases. CDR1 is LGHDT and CDR2 is YNNKEL in the germline V gene (reference sequence). CDR3 length equals 17 residues. V was clipped by 4 bases and J by 4 bases; unmatched bases: 9. CDR3 in amino acids: CASSPGLAGDLGYEQYF. DNA of the CDR3: TGTGCCAGCAGCCCGGGACTAGCGGGGGACCTAGGATACGAGCAGTACTTC.

V usage is TRBV7-9 and J usage is TRBJ1-4, with D uncertain. With 5 bases removed from V and 3 bases from J, the gap between germline ends came to 10 bases. Germline V CDR1 and CDR2: SEHNR, FQNEAQ (reference sequence). The CDR3 runs 14 residues. CDR3 region: CASSPPGANEKLFF. The CDR3 nucleotides are TGTGCCAGCAGCCCACCCGGGGCTAATGAAAAACTGTTTTTT.

The V call is TRBV4-3, the J call TRBJ2-7; 7 nucleotides line up with TRBD2. With V trimmed by 4 bases and J by 5 bases, 17 bases remained unmatched. The CDR3 consists of 17 residues. Germline CDR1 reads LGHNA; CDR2 reads YSLEER. The CDR3 here is CASSRDALGGGTNEQYF. In DNA, the CDR3 is TGCGCCAGCAGCCGAGACGCCTTGGGCGGGGGTACGAACGAGCAGTACTTC.